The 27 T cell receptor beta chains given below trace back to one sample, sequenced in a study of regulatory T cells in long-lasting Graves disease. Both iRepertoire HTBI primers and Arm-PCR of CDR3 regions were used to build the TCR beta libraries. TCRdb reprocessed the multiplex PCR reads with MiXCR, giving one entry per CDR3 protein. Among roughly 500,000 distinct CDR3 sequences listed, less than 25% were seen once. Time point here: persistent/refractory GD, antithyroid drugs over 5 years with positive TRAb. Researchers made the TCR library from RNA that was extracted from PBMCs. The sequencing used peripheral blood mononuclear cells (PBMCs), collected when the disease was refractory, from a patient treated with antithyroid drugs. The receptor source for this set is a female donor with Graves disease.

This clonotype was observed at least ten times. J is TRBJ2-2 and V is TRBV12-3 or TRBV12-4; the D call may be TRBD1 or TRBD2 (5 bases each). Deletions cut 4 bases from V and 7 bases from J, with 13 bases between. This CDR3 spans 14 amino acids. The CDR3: CASSYSGRGGELFF. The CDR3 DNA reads TGTGCCAGCAGTTACTCAGGGAGAGGCGGGGAGCTGTTTTTT.

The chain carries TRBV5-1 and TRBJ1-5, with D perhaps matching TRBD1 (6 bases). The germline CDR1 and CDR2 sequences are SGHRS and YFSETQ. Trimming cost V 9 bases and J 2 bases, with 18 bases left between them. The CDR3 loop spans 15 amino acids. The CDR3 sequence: CAIIQQGFGNQPQHF. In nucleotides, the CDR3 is TGCGCCATCATCCAACAGGGTTTTGGCAATCAGCCCCAGCATTTT.

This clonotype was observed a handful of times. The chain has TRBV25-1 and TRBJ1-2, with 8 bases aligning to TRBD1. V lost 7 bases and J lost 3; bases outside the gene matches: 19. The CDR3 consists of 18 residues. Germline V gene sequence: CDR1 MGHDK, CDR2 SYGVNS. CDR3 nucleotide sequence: TGTGCCAGCAAGGTCCTCAGGGGGCGCGATTTTTCGTACTATGGCTACACCTTC. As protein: CASKVLRGRDFSYYGYTF.

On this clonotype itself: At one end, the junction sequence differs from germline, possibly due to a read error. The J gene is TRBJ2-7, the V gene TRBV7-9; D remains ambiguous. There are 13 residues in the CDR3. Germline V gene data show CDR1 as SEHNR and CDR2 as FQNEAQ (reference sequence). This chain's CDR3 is CASSLGPELEQHF. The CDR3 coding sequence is TGTGCCAGCAGCTTAGGGCCGGAGCTGGAGCAGCACTTC.

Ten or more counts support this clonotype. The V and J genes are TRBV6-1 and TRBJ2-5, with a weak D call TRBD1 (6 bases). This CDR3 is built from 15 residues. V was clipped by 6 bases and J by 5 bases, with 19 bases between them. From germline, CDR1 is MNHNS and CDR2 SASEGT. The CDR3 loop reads CASSSLYTGWETQYF. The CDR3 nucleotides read TGTGCCAGCAGCTCCCTTTACACAGGGTGGGAGACCCAGTACTTC.

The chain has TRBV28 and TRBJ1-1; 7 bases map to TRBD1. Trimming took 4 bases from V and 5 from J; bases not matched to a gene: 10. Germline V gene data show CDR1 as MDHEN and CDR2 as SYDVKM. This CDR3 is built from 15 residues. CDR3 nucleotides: TGTGCCAGCAGTTCCCCGACAGGGTGGGCGACTGAAGCTTTCTTT. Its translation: CASSSPTGWATEAFF. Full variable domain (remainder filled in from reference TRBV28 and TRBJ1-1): DVKVTQSSRYLVKRTGEKVFLECVQDMDHENMFWYRQDPGLGLRLIYFSYDVKMKEKGDIPEGYSVSREKKERFSLILESASTNQTSMYLCASSSPTGWATEAFFGQGTRLTVV.

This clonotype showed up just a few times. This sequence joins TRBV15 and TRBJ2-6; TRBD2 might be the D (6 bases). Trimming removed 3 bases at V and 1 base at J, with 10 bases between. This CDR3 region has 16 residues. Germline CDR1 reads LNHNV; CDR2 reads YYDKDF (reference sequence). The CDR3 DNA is TGTGCCACCAGCAGGGGCCGGGAGTCTGGGGCCAACGTCCTGACTTTC. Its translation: CATSRGRESGANVLTF.

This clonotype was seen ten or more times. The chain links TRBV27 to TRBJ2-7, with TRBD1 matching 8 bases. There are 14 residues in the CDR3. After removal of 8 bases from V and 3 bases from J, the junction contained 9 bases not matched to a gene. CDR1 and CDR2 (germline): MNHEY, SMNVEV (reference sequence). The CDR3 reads CASSNRGRNYEQYF. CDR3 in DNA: TGTGCCAGCTCAAACAGGGGGAGGAACTACGAGCAGTACTTC.

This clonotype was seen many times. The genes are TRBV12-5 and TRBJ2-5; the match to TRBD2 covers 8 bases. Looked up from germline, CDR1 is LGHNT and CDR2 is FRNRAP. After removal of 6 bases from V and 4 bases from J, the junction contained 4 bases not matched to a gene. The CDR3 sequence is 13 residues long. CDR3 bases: TGTGCTAGTGGCCTAACTAGCGGAGAGACCCAGTACTTC. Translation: CASGLTSGETQYF.

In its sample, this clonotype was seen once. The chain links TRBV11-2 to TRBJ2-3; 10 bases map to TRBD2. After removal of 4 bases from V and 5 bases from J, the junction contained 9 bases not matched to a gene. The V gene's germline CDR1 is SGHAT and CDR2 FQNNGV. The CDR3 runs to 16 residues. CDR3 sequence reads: CASSSYTSGNVDTQYF. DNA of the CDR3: TGTGCCAGCAGCTCCTACACTAGCGGGAACGTAGATACGCAGTATTTT.

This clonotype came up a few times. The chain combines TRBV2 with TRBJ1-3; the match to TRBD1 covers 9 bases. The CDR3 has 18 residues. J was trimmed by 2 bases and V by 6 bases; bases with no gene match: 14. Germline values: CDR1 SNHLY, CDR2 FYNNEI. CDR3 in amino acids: CASSLQGARIVAGNTIYF. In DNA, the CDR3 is TGTGCCAGCAGCCTACAGGGGGCTAGAATTGTTGCTGGAAACACCATATATTTT. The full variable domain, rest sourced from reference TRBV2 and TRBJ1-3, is EPEVTQTPSHQVTQMGQEVILRCVPISNHLYFYWYRQILGQKVEFLVSFYNNEISEKSEIFDDQFSVERPDGSNFTLKIRSTKLEDSAMYFCASSLQGARIVAGNTIYFGEGSWLTVV.

CDR3: CASSGRQNTGELFF. CDR3 DNA: TGTGCCAGCAGTGGGAGGCAGAACACCGGGGAGCTGTTTTTT. This chain uses TRBV25-1 with TRBJ2-2, with a tentative D call TRBD2 (5 bases). CDR3 length equals 14 residues. V was trimmed by 4 bases and J by 1 base, leaving 7 bases between them. Germline V gene sequence: CDR1 MGHDK, CDR2 SYGVNS.

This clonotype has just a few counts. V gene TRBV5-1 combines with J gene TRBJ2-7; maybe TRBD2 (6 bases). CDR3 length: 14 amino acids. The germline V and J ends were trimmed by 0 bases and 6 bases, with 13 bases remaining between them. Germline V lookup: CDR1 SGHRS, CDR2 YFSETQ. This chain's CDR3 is CASSLGGEGGEQYF. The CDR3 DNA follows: TGCGCCAGCAGCTTGGGGGGGGAAGGTGGCGAGCAGTACTTC.

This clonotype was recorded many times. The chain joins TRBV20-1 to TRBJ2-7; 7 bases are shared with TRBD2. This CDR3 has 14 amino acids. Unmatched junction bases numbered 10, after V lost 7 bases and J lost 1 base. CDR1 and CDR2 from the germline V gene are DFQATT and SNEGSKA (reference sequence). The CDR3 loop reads CSGQAGAGSYEQYF. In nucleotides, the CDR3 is TGCAGTGGGCAGGCGGGAGCGGGGTCCTACGAGCAGTACTTC.

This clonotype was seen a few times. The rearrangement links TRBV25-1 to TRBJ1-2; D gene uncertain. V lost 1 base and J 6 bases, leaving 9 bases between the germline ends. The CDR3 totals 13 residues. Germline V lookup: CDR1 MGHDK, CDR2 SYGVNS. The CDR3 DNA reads TGTGCCAGCAGTGAATTTACGGGGAATGGCTACACCTTC. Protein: CASSEFTGNGYTF.

The CDR3 reads CASSLVSNNEQFF. In nucleotides, the CDR3 is TGTGCCAGCAGCTTAGTGAGTAACAATGAGCAGTTCTTC. The chain carries TRBV5-5 and TRBJ2-1; D ambiguous. This CDR3 has 13 residues. V was pared by 2 bases and J by 5 bases, with 8 bases between. CDR1 is SGHKS and CDR2 is YYEKEE in the germline V gene (reference sequence).

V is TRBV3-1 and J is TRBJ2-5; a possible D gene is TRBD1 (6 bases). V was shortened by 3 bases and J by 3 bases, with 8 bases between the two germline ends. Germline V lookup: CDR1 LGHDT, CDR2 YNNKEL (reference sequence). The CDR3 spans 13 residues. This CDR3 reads CASSHNREETQYF. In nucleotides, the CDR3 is TGTGCCAGCAGCCACAACAGGGAAGAGACCCAGTACTTC.

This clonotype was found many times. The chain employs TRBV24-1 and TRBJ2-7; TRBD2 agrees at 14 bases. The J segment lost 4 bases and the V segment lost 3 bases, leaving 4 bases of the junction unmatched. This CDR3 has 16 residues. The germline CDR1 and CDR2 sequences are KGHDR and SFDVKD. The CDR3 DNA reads TGTGCCACCAGTGATGCCGGGACTAGCGGGAGTTACGAGCAGTACTTC. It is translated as CATSDAGTSGSYEQYF.

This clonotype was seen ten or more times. The CDR3 nucleotides read TGTGCCTGGACTCCCAGACACTCTCGTGACAATCAGCCCCAGCATTTT. The encoded protein is CAWTPRHSRDNQPQHF. V gene TRBV30 combines with J gene TRBJ1-5; no definite D call. CDR1 is GTSNPN, CDR2 SVGIG, per germline (reference sequence). The CDR3 consists of 16 residues. Trimming took off 4 bases at V and 3 bases at J, with 19 bases between the two ends.

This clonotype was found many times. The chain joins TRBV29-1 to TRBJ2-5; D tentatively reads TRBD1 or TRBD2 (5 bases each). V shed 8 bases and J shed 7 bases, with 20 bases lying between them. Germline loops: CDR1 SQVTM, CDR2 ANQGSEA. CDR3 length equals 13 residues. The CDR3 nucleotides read TGCAGCCTTGTGGGGACGCTTCAAACGACCCAGTACTTC. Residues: CSLVGTLQTTQYF.

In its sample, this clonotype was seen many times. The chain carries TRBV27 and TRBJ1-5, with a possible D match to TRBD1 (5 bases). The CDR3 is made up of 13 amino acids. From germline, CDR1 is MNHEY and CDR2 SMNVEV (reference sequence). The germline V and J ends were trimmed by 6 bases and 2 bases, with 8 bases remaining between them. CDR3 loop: CASSRAGNQPQHF. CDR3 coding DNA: TGTGCCAGCAGCAGGGCTGGCAATCAGCCCCAGCATTTT.

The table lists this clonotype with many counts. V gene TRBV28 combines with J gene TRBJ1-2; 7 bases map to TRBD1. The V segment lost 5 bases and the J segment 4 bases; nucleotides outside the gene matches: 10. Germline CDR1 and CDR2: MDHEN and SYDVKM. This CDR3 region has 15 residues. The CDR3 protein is CASSPRQGFSYGYTF. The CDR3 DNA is TGTGCCAGCAGTCCACGACAGGGTTTCTCCTATGGCTACACCTTC.

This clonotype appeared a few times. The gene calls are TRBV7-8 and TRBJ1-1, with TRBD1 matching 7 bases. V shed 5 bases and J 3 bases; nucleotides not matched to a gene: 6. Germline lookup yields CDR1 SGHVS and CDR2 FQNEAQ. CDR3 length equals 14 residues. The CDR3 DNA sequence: TGTGCCAGCAGCGTACAGGGGCGGTACACTGAAGCTTTCTTT. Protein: CASSVQGRYTEAFF.

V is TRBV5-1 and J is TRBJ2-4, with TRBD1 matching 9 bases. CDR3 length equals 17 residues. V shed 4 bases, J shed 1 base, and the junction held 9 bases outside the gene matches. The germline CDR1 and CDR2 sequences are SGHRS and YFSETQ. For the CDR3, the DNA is TGCGCCAGCAGCGGGGGGACAGGGTCCGGGGCCAAAAACATTCAGTACTTC. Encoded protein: CASSGGTGSGAKNIQYF. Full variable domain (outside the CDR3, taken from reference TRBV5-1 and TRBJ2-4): KAGVTQTPRYLIKTRGQQVTLSCSPISGHRSVSWYQQTPGQGLQFLFEYFSETQRNKGNFPGRFSGRQFSNSRSEMNVSTLELGDSALYLCASSGGTGSGAKNIQYFGAGTRLSVL.

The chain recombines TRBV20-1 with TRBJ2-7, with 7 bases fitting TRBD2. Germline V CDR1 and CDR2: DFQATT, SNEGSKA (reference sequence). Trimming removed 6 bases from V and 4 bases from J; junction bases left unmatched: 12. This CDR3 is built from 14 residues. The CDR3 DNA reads TGCAGTGCCAGGGCCCGTAGCGGGTGGTACGAGCAGTACTTC. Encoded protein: CSARARSGWYEQYF.

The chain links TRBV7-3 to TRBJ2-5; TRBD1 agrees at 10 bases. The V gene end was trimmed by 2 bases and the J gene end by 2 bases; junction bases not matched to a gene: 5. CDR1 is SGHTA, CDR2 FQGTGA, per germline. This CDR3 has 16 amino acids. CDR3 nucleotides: TGTGCCAGCAGCTTATCGGGACAGGGGTTGCAAGAGACCCAGTACTTC. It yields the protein CASSLSGQGLQETQYF.

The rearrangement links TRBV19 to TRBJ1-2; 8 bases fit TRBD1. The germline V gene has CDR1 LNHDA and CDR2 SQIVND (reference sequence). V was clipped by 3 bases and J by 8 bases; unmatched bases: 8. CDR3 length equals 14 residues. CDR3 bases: TGTGCCAGTAGTATTGGCCAGGGGGCGGGAGGCTACACCTTC. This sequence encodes CASSIGQGAGGYTF.